This TCR beta chain stems from a study of early T cells in non-severe SARS-CoV-2 infection. Turning to the study itself: Alpha and beta chains were unpaired, from unsorted whole-blood bulk RNA.

There are many counts of this clonotype. MiXCR, run by TCRdb on the 5' RACE reads, gives a single entry per CDR3 protein. The sample records tens of thousands of distinct CDR3 sequences, around 6% being singletons. The sample consisted of whole blood. The TCR was taken from an adult who was a healthcare worker with PCR-confirmed SARS-CoV-2 infection or an uninfected control (not recorded which).

CDR3 in DNA: TGTGCCAGTAGTACGACTAGCGGGAAGTGGAATGAGCAGTTCTTC. Translation gives CASSTTSGKWNEQFF. V is TRBV19 and J is TRBJ2-1; 11 bases line up with TRBD2. The CDR3 sequence is 15 residues long. Losses at the gene ends were 4 bases for V and 7 bases for J; bases not matched to a gene: 6. Germline CDR1 is LNHDA and CDR2 is SQIVND (reference sequence).